This TCR beta chain emerged from a study of T cell changes during pregnancy in multiple sclerosis. The CDR3 is 15 amino acids. V was pared by 6 bases and J by 2 bases, with 7 bases of the junction left unmatched. Germline assignment: CDR1 LNHDA and CDR2 SQIVND (reference sequence). TCRdb keeps only in-frame clones here, not all; method: immunoSEQ multiplex PCR. The table shows 65,000 to 85,000 clones, with 85% to 90% occurring only once. The chain uses TRBV19 and TRBJ2-1; 7 positions match TRBD1. Sequences were derived from peripheral blood, sampled after pregnancy. The origin of this receptor is a female donor in good health, enrolled as a control in a pregnancy study. The CDR3 nucleotides are TGTGCCAGTAGCGTTCGACAGGGCACCTACAATGAGCAGTTCTTC. Translating it yields CASSVRQGTYNEQFF.